One and the same sample provided the 21 T cell receptor beta chains below, sequenced in a study of chemoradiotherapy in HPV16-positive cancers. Here immunoSEQ multiplex PCR was the method, and the copy in TCRdb shows in-frame clones only, minus some. Among under 7,500 clones, approximately 91% were seen once, and the ten largest hold about 20%. The source was blood, collected from a patient who underwent chemoradiotherapy. The receptors derive from a human donor with HPV-associated anogenital cancer.

This chain links TRBV19 with TRBJ1-1, with D tentatively TRBD1 (5 bases). V lost 3 bases, J lost 8 bases, and 16 bases lay in between. The CDR3 consists of 14 residues. CDR1 LNHDA and CDR2 SQIVND come from the germline V gene (reference sequence). CDR3 nucleotides: TGTGCCAGTAGTATTCAGGGAGCATTTATAGAAGCTTTCTTT. Translation: CASSIQGAFIEAFF.

The V gene is TRBV6-1, the J gene TRBJ1-5; D possibly corresponds to TRBD1 (5 bases). CDR3 length: 13 residues. Trimming stripped 9 bases from V and 6 bases from J, with 15 bases between. Germline CDR1 and CDR2: MNHNS and SASEGT. The CDR3, as DNA: TGTGCCAGTGGGGGGGTGACCCCTCAGCCCCAGCATTTT. Translation: CASGGVTPQPQHF.

The chain recombines TRBV12-5 with TRBJ2-1; D could derive from TRBD1 or TRBD2 (6 bases each). The germline V gene encodes CDR1 LGHNT and CDR2 FRNRAP. The V gene lost 4 bases and the J gene lost 9 bases, with 19 bases spanning the gap. The CDR3 consists of 15 residues. In DNA, the CDR3 is TGTGCTAGTGGTTGGGGACTCAGGGGATACGGTGAGCAGTTCTTC. Encoded protein: CASGWGLRGYGEQFF.

This chain links TRBV7-2 with TRBJ2-6; D not resolved. Germline CDR1 is SGHTA and CDR2 is FQGNSA. The CDR3 spans 16 residues. Trimming left V 5 bases short and J 2 bases short, with 13 bases between. The CDR3 spells CASSPWVPTGANVLTF. CDR3 in DNA: TGTGCCAGCAGCCCATGGGTTCCTACTGGGGCCAACGTCCTGACTTTC. The whole variable domain, remainder taken from reference TRBV7-2 and TRBJ2-6, is GAGVSQSPSNKVTEKGKDVELRCDPISGHTALYWYRQSLGQGLEFLIYFQGNSAPDKSGLPSDRFSAERTGGSVSTLTIQRTQQEDSAVYLCASSPWVPTGANVLTFGAGSRLTVL.

This clone was observed a few times. This chain links TRBV6-4 with TRBJ2-3; D gene uncertain. The CDR3 loop spans 14 amino acids. V was clipped by 2 bases and J by 0 bases, with 6 bases between them. The germline gives CDR1 MRHNA, CDR2 SNTAGT. The CDR3 spells CASSDGSSTDTQYF. The CDR3 nucleotides are TGTGCCAGCAGTGACGGCAGTAGCACAGATACGCAGTATTTT.

CDR3 sequence reads: CASSQIAGGRHEQFF. In DNA form, the CDR3 reads TGTGCCAGTAGTCAAATAGCGGGAGGGCGTCATGAGCAGTTCTTC. V and J are TRBV19 and TRBJ2-1; TRBD2 aligns across 11 bases. V lost 5 bases and J lost 8; bases outside the gene matches: 8. Germline loops: CDR1 LNHDA, CDR2 SQIVND (reference sequence). This CDR3 has 15 amino acids.

The V and J genes are TRBV2 and TRBJ2-4, with 7 bases matching TRBD2. This CDR3 comprises 16 residues. Germline V gene lookup returns CDR1 SNHLY and CDR2 FYNNEI. Losses at the gene ends were 7 bases for V and 6 bases for J; bases not matched to a gene: 15. The CDR3 loop reads CASITLRGVYGNIQYF. The DNA of the CDR3 is TGTGCCAGCATTACTCTCCGGGGGGTGTATGGAAACATTCAGTACTTC.

The gene calls are TRBV5-1 and TRBJ2-7; 9 bases align to TRBD1. Per germline, CDR1 SGHRS and CDR2 YFSETQ. There are 16 residues in the CDR3. Trimming removed 0 bases from V and 3 bases from J; junction bases left unmatched: 7. In nucleotides, the CDR3 is TGCGCCAGCAGCTTGGGTCCCCGGGACAGGGACTACGAGCAGTACTTC. As protein: CASSLGPRDRDYEQYF.

This clone has a handful of counts. J is TRBJ1-2 and V is TRBV2; 8 bases match TRBD1. There are 13 residues in the CDR3. The germline V gene encodes CDR1 SNHLY and CDR2 FYNNEI. Trimming cost V 5 bases and J 7 bases; bases outside gene matches: 6. DNA of the CDR3: TGTGCCAGCAGTCTCCAGGGGGCCGGTGGCTACACCTTC. As protein: CASSLQGAGGYTF.

The rearrangement uses TRBV9 and TRBJ2-1; perhaps TRBD2 as D (6 bases). Germline CDR1 is SGDLS and CDR2 is YYNGEE. V was trimmed by 0 bases and J by 7 bases, leaving 14 bases between them. This CDR3 has 15 residues. The CDR3 DNA follows: TGTGCCAGCAGCGTAGCGGGAGCGGTTGGAAATGAGCAGTTCTTC. As protein: CASSVAGAVGNEQFF.

The CDR3 spells CASSLTGGVNTEAFF. The DNA for the CDR3 is TGTGCCAGCAGCCTAACAGGGGGGGTGAACACTGAAGCTTTCTTT. V and J are TRBV6-1 and TRBJ1-1; 8 bases are a match to TRBD1. This CDR3 is built from 15 residues. The V gene's germline CDR1 is MNHNS and CDR2 SASEGT. V lost 6 bases to trimming and J lost 0 bases; unmatched junction nucleotides: 6.

This clone appeared a single time. The chain uses TRBV7-2 and TRBJ2-2; D is unclear. The CDR3 extends over 14 amino acids. The V end was cut by 1 base, the J end by 1 base, with 4 bases between. CDR1 and CDR2 (germline): SGHTA, FQGNSA. CDR3: CASSLEGNTGELFF. The CDR3, as DNA: TGTGCCAGCAGCTTAGAGGGGAACACCGGGGAGCTGTTTTTT.

The chain couples TRBV2 to TRBJ2-3; 7 nucleotides agree with TRBD1. CDR1 is SNHLY and CDR2 is FYNNEI in the germline V gene. The CDR3 loop spans 14 amino acids. V lost 5 bases to trimming and J lost 4 bases; unmatched junction nucleotides: 6. The CDR3, as DNA: TGTGCCAGCAGTTCACAGGGGTTCGCAGATACGCAGTATTTT. Residues: CASSSQGFADTQYF.

V and J are TRBV6-1 and TRBJ1-2; D perhaps matches TRBD1 (5 bases). The CDR3 extends over 14 amino acids. V shed 3 bases and J shed 7 bases, with 15 bases lying between them. CDR1 and CDR2 (germline): MNHNS, SASEGT. Here the CDR3 DNA reads TGTGCCAGCAGTGAGGGGCGGCATAGAGGTGGCTACACCTTC. Translated, it gives CASSEGRHRGGYTF.

This rearrangement joins TRBV4-1 to TRBJ1-1; D uncertain. The CDR3 extends over 14 amino acids. CDR1 and CDR2 (germline): MGHRA, YSYEKL. V shed 3 bases and J shed 10 bases, with 18 bases lying between them. CDR3 in amino acids: CASSHLGRGDGAFF. CDR3 coding DNA: TGCGCCAGCAGCCACCTAGGGCGGGGAGACGGAGCTTTCTTT.

This sequence joins TRBV18 and TRBJ2-2, with D hard to call. V was shortened by 0 bases and J by 3 bases, with 11 bases between the two germline ends. The CDR3 is made up of 16 amino acids. Germline V CDR1 and CDR2: KGHSH, LQKENI. In DNA form, the CDR3 reads TGTGCCAGCTCACCACCAAGGAAGGTTTACACCGGGGAGCTGTTTTTT. Its protein product is CASSPPRKVYTGELFF.

The chain carries TRBV18 and TRBJ2-3, with 9 bases lining up with TRBD2. Germline assignment: CDR1 KGHSH and CDR2 LQKENI. V dropped 5 bases and J dropped 1; count of bases not matched to a gene: 1. CDR3 length equals 14 residues. Written as DNA, the CDR3 is TGTGCCAGCTCAGTAGCGGGGGGCACAGATACGCAGTATTTT. It specifies CASSVAGGTDTQYF.

This chain connects TRBV5-1 to TRBJ1-4; D is ambiguous. Germline V gene sequence: CDR1 SGHRS, CDR2 YFSETQ. This CDR3 has 14 amino acids. Between the trimmed V and J ends, which lost 2 bases and 0 bases, there was a span of 5 bases. The CDR3 DNA follows: TGCGCCAGCAGCTTTGGAGCAACTAATGAAAAACTGTTTTTT. Protein sequence: CASSFGATNEKLFF.

The rearrangement joins TRBV6-5 to TRBJ1-3; D gene unclear. V was pared by 6 bases and J by 2 bases, with 11 bases between. Germline loops: CDR1 MNHEY, CDR2 SVGAGI. This CDR3 is 14 amino acids long. In DNA form, the CDR3 reads TGTGCCAGCAGCTTGAGGGAAACTGGAAACACCATATATTTT. Its protein product is CASSLRETGNTIYF.

This clone appeared a single time. The J gene is TRBJ2-7, the V gene TRBV7-2; perhaps TRBD2 as D (7 bases). The CDR3 covers 16 residues. V was cut by 8 bases and J by 0 bases, with 20 bases left in between. Germline CDR1 is SGHTA and CDR2 is FQGNSA. CDR3: CASGNRGGGSSYEQYF. CDR3 sequence (DNA): TGTGCCAGCGGCAATAGGGGGGGCGGAAGCTCCTACGAGCAGTACTTC.

CDR3 nucleotides: TGTGCCAGCAGGGGGACTAGCGGCTATTACGAGCAGTACTTC. As protein: CASRGTSGYYEQYF. This rearrangement joins TRBV2 to TRBJ2-5; TRBD2 agrees at 11 bases. The J call is doubtful: the DNA matches TRBJ2-7 better. The CDR3 contains 14 residues. The germline CDR1 and CDR2 sequences are SNHLY and FYNNEI.